Below are 11 T cell receptor beta chains sequenced from a single sample in a study of cytomegalovirus exposure and HLA in healthy donors. Here immunoSEQ multiplex PCR was the method, and the copy in TCRdb shows in-frame clones only, minus some. Seen here are 140,000 or so clones, 90% to 95% observed once, and the top ten hold approximately 0.7%. Sample: PBMCs. Source of these receptors: a young man in good health and CMV-seronegative.

V is TRBV29-1 and J is TRBJ2-3, with a possible D match to TRBD2 (5 bases). The germline V gene encodes CDR1 SQVTM and CDR2 ANQGSEA. This CDR3 comprises 12 residues. V was clipped by 4 bases and J by 2 bases, with 7 bases between them. CDR3 amino acids: CSVGLFTDTQYF. In DNA form, the CDR3 reads TGCAGCGTTGGACTATTCACAGATACGCAGTATTTT.

The chain links TRBV4-1 to TRBJ2-3; TRBD2 aligns across 12 bases. Germline loops: CDR1 MGHRA, CDR2 YSYEKL. With V trimmed by 7 bases and J by 7 bases, 12 bases remained unmatched. This CDR3 has 16 residues. The CDR3 reads CASTVRLAGVINTQYF. The CDR3 nucleotides are TGCGCCAGCACGGTCCGACTAGCGGGGGTGATAAATACGCAGTATTTT.

The chain carries TRBV27 and TRBJ2-2, with D possibly TRBD1 on 5 matching bases. The V and J ends lost 6 bases and 2 bases respectively, with 13 bases between them. This CDR3 is built from 15 residues. Germline V gene lookup returns CDR1 MNHEY and CDR2 SMNVEV (reference sequence). CDR3 sequence: CASSLDRDNTGELFF. In DNA form, the CDR3 reads TGTGCCAGCAGCCTCGACAGAGATAACACCGGGGAGCTGTTTTTT.

The chain links TRBV5-1 to TRBJ1-5; unclear D gene. The V end was cut by 4 bases, the J end by 5 bases, with 10 bases between. The CDR3 totals 13 residues. Germline lookup yields CDR1 SGHRS and CDR2 YFSETQ. CDR3 nucleotide sequence: TGCGCCAGCAGCCCCTCCCCGGATCAGCCCCAGCATTTT. It codes for CASSPSPDQPQHF.

The chain employs TRBV9 and TRBJ2-7, with 7 nucleotides matching TRBD1. Germline assignment: CDR1 SGDLS and CDR2 YYNGEE. This CDR3 spans 13 amino acids. The V gene end was trimmed by 4 bases and the J gene end by 5 bases; junction bases not matched to a gene: 6. The CDR3 coding sequence is TGTGCCAGCAGCCCCAGAGGGGGCCACGAGCAGTACTTC. Amino acid sequence: CASSPRGGHEQYF.

This clone showed up just once. The gene calls are TRBV7-9 and TRBJ1-5; the match to TRBD1 covers 9 bases. Germline trimming cut 6 bases from V and 5 bases from J; bases unmatched to any gene: 5. The germline V gene has CDR1 SEHNR and CDR2 FQNEAQ (reference sequence). CDR3 length equals 14 residues. CDR3 sequence reads: CASSYDRGDQPQHF. CDR3 DNA sequence: TGTGCCAGCAGTTATGACAGGGGGGATCAGCCCCAGCATTTT.

The J gene is TRBJ1-4, the V gene TRBV18; D ambiguous. Germline V gene sequence: CDR1 KGHSH, CDR2 LQKENI. V was shortened by 5 bases and J by 0 bases, with 16 bases between the two germline ends. The CDR3 runs 17 residues. The CDR3 nucleotides are TGTGCCAGCTCAACGCGAACTCACCCCTCAACTAATGAAAAACTGTTTTTT. It translates to CASSTRTHPSTNEKLFF.

The chain recombines TRBV6-4 with TRBJ1-4, with 9 positions matching TRBD1. Per germline, CDR1 MRHNA and CDR2 SNTAGT. Trimming cost V 3 bases and J 7 bases; bases outside gene matches: 9. This CDR3 has 16 residues. This CDR3 is CASSETPGQGFEKLFF. Here the CDR3 DNA reads TGTGCCAGCAGTGAGACACCGGGACAGGGATTTGAAAAACTGTTTTTT.

This clone was detected once. This CDR3 is CASSPYRLLAGGTDTQYF. Written as DNA, the CDR3 is TGTGCCAGCAGCCCTTACCGGCTACTAGCGGGAGGCACAGATACGCAGTATTTT. The rearrangement uses TRBV13 and TRBJ2-3; 11 bases match TRBD2. The CDR3 extends over 18 amino acids. CDR1 and CDR2 from the germline V gene are PRHDT and FYEKMQ (reference sequence). V was clipped by 5 bases and J by 1 base; unmatched bases: 11.

The V and J genes are TRBV2 and TRBJ1-5, with D possibly being TRBD1 (5 bases). The CDR3 covers 14 residues. V shed 6 bases and J shed 0 bases, with 9 bases lying between them. Germline V gives CDR1 SNHLY, CDR2 FYNNEI. In DNA, the CDR3 is TGTGCCAGCAGACAGGATTATAGCAATCAGCCCCAGCATTTT. Translation: CASRQDYSNQPQHF.

The DNA of the CDR3 is TGTGCCTTTGACAGGGCGGCCGAGCAGTACTTC. Protein: CAFDRAAEQYF. J is TRBJ2-7 and V is TRBV30, with 7 bases fitting TRBD1. Per the germline V gene, CDR1 is GTSNPN and CDR2 is SVGIG (reference sequence). The CDR3 is 11 amino acids. The V gene end was trimmed by 7 bases and the J gene end by 6 bases; junction bases not matched to a gene: 6.